Each of the 31 T cell receptor beta chains below was sequenced from the same sample in a study of blood T cell repertoires in COVID-19. Profiling relied on immunoSEQ multiplex PCR, and the TCRdb table lists in-frame clones only, not all of them. Among around 260,000 clones listed, about 89% were seen once. The sequenced sample consisted of peripheral blood. The receptor set was obtained from a man aged 30-40 years with acute or convalescent COVID-19.

The chain has TRBV28 and TRBJ1-6; D perhaps matches TRBD1 (5 bases). This CDR3 region has 14 residues. Per the germline V gene, CDR1 is MDHEN and CDR2 is SYDVKM. The V end lost 3 bases, the J end lost 6 bases, and 9 bases lay between the germline ends. The CDR3 DNA reads as TGTGCCAGCAGTTTCGTGGGGGGTAATTCACCCCTCCACTTT. It encodes CASSFVGGNSPLHF.

This chain connects TRBV9 to TRBJ2-3; 9 positions match TRBD1. The J segment lost 2 bases and the V segment lost 3 bases, leaving 7 bases of the junction unmatched. The CDR3 length is 16 residues. The germline gives CDR1 SGDLS, CDR2 YYNGEE. The CDR3 here is CASSADRGWTTDTQYF. The CDR3, as DNA: TGTGCCAGCAGCGCGGACAGGGGTTGGACCACAGATACGCAGTATTTT.

The rearrangement uses TRBV6-1 and TRBJ1-3, with D maybe TRBD1 (6 bases). The CDR3 runs 17 residues. The germline V gene encodes CDR1 MNHNS and CDR2 SASEGT. V was clipped by 2 bases and J by 0 bases, with 14 bases between them. The CDR3 loop is CASSERGGHSSGNTIYF. The CDR3 DNA is TGTGCCAGCAGTGAAAGGGGGGGCCACTCCTCTGGAAACACCATATATTTT.

The rearrangement links TRBV7-3 to TRBJ2-7; a weak D match, TRBD2 (6 bases). The CDR3 covers 17 residues. Trimming pared 3 bases from V and 0 bases from J, leaving 18 bases between. Germline V gene data show CDR1 as SGHTA and CDR2 as FQGTGA. For the CDR3, the DNA is TGTGCCAGCAGCTTTCTCCCTCGCGGGACCAGCTCCTACGAGCAGTACTTC. Translated: CASSFLPRGTSSYEQYF.

The J gene is TRBJ2-3, the V gene TRBV3-1 (or the pseudogene TRBV3-2); TRBD2 matches at 8 bases. V was clipped by 0 bases and J by 0 bases; unmatched bases: 8. The germline V gene has CDR1 LGHDT and CDR2 YNNKEL (reference sequence). The CDR3 covers 18 residues. CDR3 DNA: TGTGCCAGCAGCCAAGACCTTCTAGCGGGTACTAGCACAGATACGCAGTATTTT. Translating it yields CASSQDLLAGTSTDTQYF.

This sequence joins TRBV19 and TRBJ1-2; a possible D gene is TRBD1 (5 bases). The ends were cut back, 6 bases at V and 2 bases at J, with 10 bases in the middle. This CDR3 contains 13 residues. Germline CDR1 is LNHDA and CDR2 is SQIVND (reference sequence). CDR3 region: CASRRTQNYGYTF. The CDR3 DNA follows: TGTGCCAGTAGACGGACACAGAACTATGGCTACACCTTC.

The rearrangement links TRBV14 to TRBJ1-1, with a possible D match to TRBD1 (6 bases). Trimming shortened V by 4 bases and J by 0 bases, and 12 bases separated the two germline ends. The CDR3 totals 15 residues. CDR1 is SGHDN and CDR2 is FVKESK in the germline V gene. This CDR3 reads CASSPRTVMNTEAFF. For the CDR3, the DNA is TGTGCCAGCAGCCCCCGGACAGTTATGAACACTGAAGCTTTCTTT.

V and J are TRBV30 and TRBJ1-2, with 7 bases identical to TRBD1. There are 14 residues in the CDR3. V lost 3 bases to trimming and J lost 2 bases; unmatched junction nucleotides: 6. Looked up from germline, CDR1 is GTSNPN and CDR2 is SVGIG (reference sequence). Here the CDR3 reads CAWRKAGGNYGYTF. As DNA, the CDR3 is TGTGCCTGGAGAAAGGCAGGGGGGAACTATGGCTACACCTTC.

The chain carries TRBV19 and TRBJ1-6; the D gene is possibly TRBD1 (6 bases). The CDR3 covers 15 residues. Germline CDR1 is LNHDA and CDR2 is SQIVND (reference sequence). With 5 bases removed from V and 8 bases from J, the gap between germline ends came to 16 bases. The CDR3 spells CASSPLGGGDSPLHF. The CDR3 nucleotides read TGTGCCAGTAGTCCCCTCGGAGGGGGGGATTCACCCCTCCACTTT.

The V gene is TRBV5-5, the J gene TRBJ1-2, with D perhaps matching TRBD1 (6 bases). This CDR3 comprises 16 residues. The germline V gene has CDR1 SGHKS and CDR2 YYEKEE (reference sequence). Deletions cut 0 bases from V and 4 bases from J, with 16 bases between. CDR3 residues: CASSLALGRGGYGYTF. The CDR3 DNA reads as TGTGCCAGCAGCTTGGCTTTGGGCAGGGGCGGCTATGGCTACACCTTC.

The sample holds a few counts of this clone. The same CDR3 is also encoded by other DNA sequences in this sample. The gene calls are TRBV20-1 and TRBJ1-5, with unresolved D. Germline assignment: CDR1 DFQATT and CDR2 SNEGSKA (reference sequence). The CDR3 totals 13 residues. V lost 3 bases and J 4 bases, leaving 10 bases between the germline ends. In DNA, the CDR3 is TGCAGTGCTAGTCTCGCGGGAAATCAGCCCCAGCATTTT. Its translation is CSASLAGNQPQHF.

The chain joins TRBV5-5 to TRBJ1-1, with 7 bases matching TRBD1. This CDR3 has 15 amino acids. From germline, CDR1 is SGHKS and CDR2 YYEKEE (reference sequence). V lost 4 bases and J lost 6; bases outside the gene matches: 12. CDR3 amino acids: CASSRETGFVSEAFF. The CDR3 DNA is TGTGCCAGCAGCCGCGAGACAGGGTTTGTTTCTGAAGCTTTCTTT.

This clone was counted a single time. The chain combines TRBV7-7 with TRBJ2-6; no definite D call. There are 17 residues in the CDR3. Germline V gene sequence: CDR1 SSHAT, CDR2 FNYEAQ (reference sequence). CDR3 residues: CATCVVETDSGANVLTF. The CDR3 nucleotides are TGTGCGACGTGCGTGGTGGAGACGGATTCTGGGGCCAACGTCCTGACTTTC. Full variable domain (missing parts from reference TRBV7-7 and TRBJ2-6): GAGVSQSPRYKVTKRGQDVTLRCDPISSHATLYWYQQALGQGPEFLTYFNYEAQPDKSGLPSDRFSAERPEGSISTLTIQRTEQRDSAMYRCATCVVETDSGANVLTFGAGSRLTVL.

The chain has TRBV5-1 and TRBJ1-2; 10 bases agree with TRBD1. CDR1 is SGHRS and CDR2 is YFSETQ in the germline V gene. The CDR3 totals 16 residues. The J segment lost 8 bases and the V segment lost 4 bases, leaving 14 bases of the junction unmatched. CDR3 residues: CASSVSPGTGVRGYTF. CDR3 coding DNA: TGCGCCAGCAGCGTGAGCCCGGGGACAGGGGTTCGGGGCTACACCTTC.

The table lists this clone with a few counts. This sequence joins TRBV7-2 and TRBJ2-3, with D perhaps TRBD1 (5 bases). The CDR3 length is 11 residues. V dropped 5 bases and J dropped 8 bases, with 8 bases sitting between them. Germline CDR1 is SGHTA and CDR2 is FQGNSA. CDR3 residues: CASSPQVTQYF. The CDR3 DNA is TGTGCCAGCAGCCCACAGGTTACGCAGTATTTT.

To note about this clone: Other DNA sequences in the sample encode the same CDR3. DNA of the CDR3: TGTGCCAGCAGTAGCGGGGGGGCCAGTTACAATGAGCAGTTCTTC. Encoded protein: CASSSGGASYNEQFF. V usage is TRBV28 and J usage is TRBJ2-1; TRBD2 agrees at 10 bases. With 5 bases clipped from V and 4 bases from J, the junction kept 5 bases outside the gene matches. The V gene's germline CDR1 is MDHEN and CDR2 SYDVKM. The length of the CDR3 is 15 residues.

The J gene is TRBJ1-1, the V gene TRBV5-4; D might be TRBD1 (6 bases). The CDR3 runs to 14 residues. V dropped 3 bases and J dropped 7 bases, with 16 bases sitting between them. Germline V gene data show CDR1 as SGHNT and CDR2 as YYREEE (reference sequence). The CDR3 nucleotides are TGTGCCAGCAGCTCCCCGGACAGTTTGGGTGAAGCTTTCTTT. The encoded protein is CASSSPDSLGEAFF.

The chain has TRBV11-1 and TRBJ2-3, with 9 bases fitting TRBD2. The length of the CDR3 is 15 residues. V lost 6 bases to trimming and J lost 3 bases; unmatched junction nucleotides: 7. Germline CDR1 is SGHAT and CDR2 is FQDESV (reference sequence). The CDR3: CASRQIAGDTDTQYF. CDR3 nucleotide sequence: TGTGCCAGCAGACAAATAGCGGGGGATACAGATACGCAGTATTTT.

The chain carries TRBV6-1 and TRBJ1-2; 7 positions match TRBD1. V was pared by 2 bases and J by 8 bases, with 5 bases of the junction left unmatched. Germline V lookup: CDR1 MNHNS, CDR2 SASEGT. The length of the CDR3 is 13 residues. For the CDR3, the DNA is TGTGCCAGCAGTGAACAGGGGGAGGTGGGCTACACCTTC. Its translation is CASSEQGEVGYTF.

This clone was counted once. The chain couples TRBV7-9 to TRBJ1-4, with TRBD1 identical over 8 bases. The V gene end was trimmed by 1 base and the J gene end by 8 bases; junction bases not matched to a gene: 3. Germline CDR1 is SEHNR and CDR2 is FQNEAQ (reference sequence). The CDR3 length is 14 residues. CDR3 residues: CASSLGQGPEKLFF. Written as DNA, the CDR3 is TGTGCCAGCAGCTTAGGACAGGGGCCCGAAAAACTGTTTTTT.

There are a few counts of this clone. The chain is built from TRBV19 and TRBJ1-5, with 10 nucleotides matching TRBD1. The CDR3 spans 15 residues. V gave up 9 bases and J gave up 4 bases; unmatched junction bases: 9. Germline loops: CDR1 LNHDA, CDR2 SQIVND (reference sequence). The CDR3 reads CASQTGGWINQPQHF. The CDR3 DNA reads TGTGCCAGCCAGACAGGGGGCTGGATTAATCAGCCCCAGCATTTT.

The gene calls are TRBV14 and TRBJ1-2; D might be TRBD1 (6 bases). Germline V lookup: CDR1 SGHDN, CDR2 FVKESK. Trimming removed 4 bases at V and 6 bases at J, with 24 bases between. This CDR3 has 17 amino acids. CDR3 sequence reads: CASSLSIGWGGKDGYTF. CDR3 DNA sequence: TGTGCCAGCAGCCTATCAATCGGCTGGGGGGGCAAGGATGGCTACACCTTC.

This chain uses TRBV28 with TRBJ1-2; maybe TRBD1 (5 bases). The CDR3 sequence is 12 residues long. CDR1 is MDHEN and CDR2 is SYDVKM in the germline V gene. V gave up 6 bases and J gave up 5 bases, with 10 bases separating them. The chain's CDR3 is CASSRGGYGYTF. As DNA, the CDR3 is TGTGCCAGCAGCCGGGGGGGGTATGGCTACACCTTC.

The CDR3 reads CASSLGTDRGYGYTF. The CDR3, as DNA: TGTGCCAGCAGCTTGGGAACCGACAGGGGGTACGGCTACACCTTC. The rearrangement uses TRBV5-8 and TRBJ1-2; TRBD1 matches 9 bases. This CDR3 is built from 15 residues. V gave up 0 bases and J gave up 8 bases; unmatched junction bases: 8. CDR1 is SGHTS and CDR2 is YDEGEE in the germline V gene.

The chain links TRBV24-1 to TRBJ2-1; maybe TRBD2 (5 bases). CDR1 is KGHDR, CDR2 SFDVKD, per germline. The CDR3 is made up of 14 amino acids. The ends were cut back, 4 bases at V and 4 bases at J, with 10 bases in the middle. Here the CDR3 DNA reads TGTGCCACCAGTGAGGCCGGGAATTACAATGAGCAGTTCTTC. Translation gives CATSEAGNYNEQFF.

V usage is TRBV4-1 and J usage is TRBJ1-5; possible D gene TRBD1, 5 bases. The ends were cut back, 0 bases at V and 3 bases at J, with 9 bases in the middle. The CDR3 loop spans 15 amino acids. Germline CDR1 is MGHRA and CDR2 is YSYEKL. This CDR3 is CASSQDGGYNQPQHF. The CDR3 DNA reads TGCGCCAGCAGCCAAGATGGGGGGTACAATCAGCCCCAGCATTTT.

In DNA, the CDR3 is TGTGCCAGCAGCCACCCGGGGACAGGAGCTAGGGGGTACTTC. Translated: CASSHPGTGARGYF. The V gene is TRBV28, the J gene TRBJ2-7; 8 nucleotides line up with TRBD1. The CDR3 spans 14 residues. Trimming cost V 6 bases and J 12 bases; bases outside gene matches: 16. Germline CDR1 is MDHEN and CDR2 is SYDVKM.

The chain uses TRBV2 and TRBJ2-2; perhaps TRBD2 as D (6 bases). The CDR3 extends over 14 amino acids. The germline V gene encodes CDR1 SNHLY and CDR2 FYNNEI. V was shortened by 9 bases and J by 3 bases, with 14 bases between the two germline ends. The chain's CDR3 is CASRNRGYTGELFF. As DNA, the CDR3 is TGTGCCAGTAGAAATCGGGGGTACACCGGGGAGCTGTTTTTT.

V and J are TRBV7-9 and TRBJ1-3; tentative D call: TRBD1 (5 bases). The CDR3 covers 14 residues. Germline CDR1 reads SEHNR; CDR2 reads FQNEAQ (reference sequence). V was pared by 1 base and J by 8 bases, with 12 bases between. The CDR3 coding sequence is TGTGCCAGCAGCTTAGGGAGGGGATCGTACACCATATATTTT. Translating it yields CASSLGRGSYTIYF.

The chain joins TRBV11-2 to TRBJ1-1, with TRBD1 matching 10 bases. Germline CDR1 and CDR2: SGHAT and FQNNGV. The CDR3 has 16 residues. The V gene end was trimmed by 5 bases and the J gene end by 2 bases; junction bases not matched to a gene: 8. CDR3 sequence (DNA): TGTGCCAGCAGCCCGAGGGACAGGGGAGTAAACACTGAAGCTTTCTTT. Translating it yields CASSPRDRGVNTEAFF.

The chain employs TRBV9 and TRBJ2-5; 9 bases match TRBD2. The germline V gene has CDR1 SGDLS and CDR2 YYNGEE. The J segment lost 2 bases and the V segment lost 4 bases, leaving 15 bases of the junction unmatched. This CDR3 has 18 residues. The DNA of the CDR3 is TGTGCCAGCAGCTTTCGCCCCGGGACTAGCCCTCGGCAAGAGACCCAGTACTTC. This encodes CASSFRPGTSPRQETQYF.